A single sample gave rise to the 14 T cell receptor beta chains below, sequenced in a study of vaccination effects on CD4 cells after COVID-19. Antigen-specific CD4+ T cells expanded by the ViraFEST assay with viral peptide pools were then sequenced. Researchers isolated CD4+ T cells once about 11 days of culture had elapsed. Participants completed two doses of the BNT162b2 or mRNA-1273 vaccine. Assay: immunoSEQ multiplex PCR; the TCRdb copy retains only in-frame clones and omits some. The table shows tens of thousands of clones, with almost 80% occurring only once. These receptors are not linked to any known antigen. This material consisted of CD4+ T cells from PBMCs cultured with SARS-CoV-2 spike peptides, taken after COVID-19 vaccination. These receptors originate from a human donor who received a COVID-19 vaccine. Some clones in this sample may be carry-over from other donors' samples.

The gene calls are TRBV3-1 (or the pseudogene TRBV3-2) and TRBJ2-3, with D perhaps given as TRBD1 or TRBD2 (5 bases each). The CDR3 extends over 16 amino acids. Germline assignment: CDR1 LGHDT and CDR2 YNNKEL (reference sequence). V lost 4 bases and J lost 4, with 18 bases in between. The CDR3 spells CASSRYYMGTPDTQYF. CDR3 in DNA: TGTGCCAGCAGCCGCTACTACATGGGGACCCCAGATACGCAGTATTTT.

The chain is built from TRBV6-5 and TRBJ2-3; perhaps TRBD2 as D (7 bases). V gave up 8 bases and J gave up 5 bases, with 17 bases separating them. The CDR3 contains 14 residues. Germline loops: CDR1 MNHEY, CDR2 SVGAGI. In DNA, the CDR3 is TGTGCCAGCGACGGGGCGGGGGCGGTAGATACGCAGTATTTT. This codes for CASDGAGAVDTQYF.

The genes are TRBV19 and TRBJ1-2; TRBD1 is a possible D gene (6 bases). Germline V gene lookup returns CDR1 LNHDA and CDR2 SQIVND (reference sequence). The length of the CDR3 is 14 residues. V shed 4 bases and J shed 8 bases, with 17 bases lying between them. The CDR3: CASSTNWGANGYTF. The CDR3 nucleotides read TGTGCCAGTAGTACTAATTGGGGGGCTAACGGCTACACCTTC. Full variable domain (remainder filled in from reference TRBV19 and TRBJ1-2): DGGITQSPKYLFRKEGQNVTLSCEQNLNHDAMYWYRQDPGQGLRLIYYSQIVNDFQKGDIAEGYSVSREKKESFPLTVTSAQKNPTAFYLCASSTNWGANGYTFGSGTRLTVV.

This clone was seen a few times. The chain carries TRBV30 and TRBJ1-6, with 8 bases identical to TRBD1. The V and J ends lost 2 bases and 10 bases, in that order; junction bases with no gene match: 7. The germline gives CDR1 GTSNPN, CDR2 SVGIG (reference sequence). The CDR3 consists of 14 residues. This chain's CDR3 is CAWSRGQGGSPLHF. CDR3 coding DNA: TGTGCCTGGAGTAGAGGACAGGGCGGCTCACCCCTCCACTTT.

The rearrangement uses TRBV9 and TRBJ2-4, with TRBD2 identical over 14 bases. The CDR3 covers 19 residues. The V gene end was trimmed by 4 bases and the J gene end by 0 bases; junction bases not matched to a gene: 9. Germline CDR1 reads SGDLS; CDR2 reads YYNGEE. CDR3 sequence: CASSTGLAGGSLAKNIQYF. The CDR3 nucleotides are TGTGCCAGCAGCACCGGACTAGCGGGGGGTTCTTTAGCCAAAAACATTCAGTACTTC.

The rearrangement joins TRBV11-2 to TRBJ1-4; the D is unclear. With 1 base removed from V and 0 bases from J, the gap between germline ends came to 6 bases. Germline V gene sequence: CDR1 SGHAT, CDR2 FQNNGV. The CDR3 covers 15 residues. CDR3 in amino acids: CASSLVRATNEKLFF. The DNA for the CDR3 is TGTGCCAGCAGCTTAGTGCGAGCAACTAATGAAAAACTGTTTTTT.

This clone was recorded only once. The chain uses TRBV7-2 and TRBJ2-5; 7 bases align to TRBD2. V was pared by 1 base and J by 4 bases, with 12 bases of the junction left unmatched. Germline-derived CDR1 and CDR2 are SGHTA and FQGNSA. The CDR3 has 17 residues. The CDR3 sequence is CASSLVLGLAVRETQYF. The DNA of the CDR3 is TGTGCCAGCAGCTTAGTTTTGGGTCTAGCGGTGAGAGAGACCCAGTACTTC.

V is TRBV18 and J is TRBJ1-6; 7 bases line up with TRBD1. The CDR3 sequence is 14 residues long. Germline V gene sequence: CDR1 KGHSH, CDR2 LQKENI. V dropped 1 base and J dropped 14; count of bases not matched to a gene: 8. The CDR3 sequence is CASSPLGQVTTLHF. DNA for the CDR3: TGTGCCAGCTCACCACTTGGACAGGTGACGACCCTCCACTTT.

The chain couples TRBV6-5 to TRBJ2-5, with 12 bases matching TRBD2. The CDR3 consists of 15 residues. J gave up 3 bases and V 6 bases, and 5 bases lay outside the gene matches. CDR1 and CDR2 (germline): MNHEY, SVGAGI. The DNA of the CDR3 is TGTGCCAGCAGAAGGGCTAGCGGGGGGGAAGAGACCCAGTACTTC. Protein product: CASRRASGGEETQYF.

This rearrangement joins TRBV18 to TRBJ2-3; TRBD1 matches at 12 bases. V lost 3 bases and J lost 2; bases outside the gene matches: 6. CDR3 length: 17 residues. The V gene's germline CDR1 is KGHSH and CDR2 LQKENI. CDR3 residues: CASSPGQGARTTDTQYF. CDR3 DNA sequence: TGTGCCAGCTCACCGGGACAGGGGGCCAGAACCACAGATACGCAGTATTTT.

The genes are TRBV7-2 and TRBJ1-6; D remains unclear. The germline V and J ends were trimmed by 2 bases and 7 bases, with 15 bases remaining between them. The CDR3 covers 16 residues. CDR1 and CDR2 from the germline V gene are SGHTA and FQGNSA. This CDR3 reads CASSLFSGFGNSPLHF. The DNA for the CDR3 is TGTGCCAGCAGCTTATTTTCGGGATTCGGGAATTCACCCCTCCACTTT.

The chain carries TRBV4-3 and TRBJ1-2; D not resolved. V shed 5 bases and J shed 7 bases, with 14 bases lying between them. CDR3 size: 13 residues. Germline CDR1 LGHNA, CDR2 YSLEER. CDR3 protein: CASSKTQSGGYTF. The DNA of the CDR3 is TGCGCCAGCAGCAAAACCCAATCCGGTGGCTACACCTTC.

This chain links TRBV5-1 with TRBJ2-5; TRBD1 matches at 8 bases. The CDR3 consists of 14 residues. J was trimmed by 3 bases and V by 2 bases; bases with no gene match: 3. Germline assignment: CDR1 SGHRS and CDR2 YFSETQ. DNA of the CDR3: TGCGCCAGCAGCTTTTGGACAGGGAAAGAGACCCAGTACTTC. This gives the protein CASSFWTGKETQYF.

V gene TRBV18 combines with J gene TRBJ1-4; D gene unclear. The germline gives CDR1 KGHSH, CDR2 LQKENI. Trimming cost V 1 base and J 0 bases, with 9 bases left between them. The CDR3 is made up of 16 amino acids. CDR3 sequence reads: CASSPLYPPTNEKLFF. The CDR3 DNA reads TGTGCCAGCTCACCACTCTATCCACCAACTAATGAAAAACTGTTTTTT. Using reference TRBV18 and TRBJ1-4 for the parts outside the CDR3, the full variable domain is NAGVMQNPRHLVRRRGQEARLRCSPMKGHSHVYWYRQLPEEGLKFMVYLQKENIIDESGMPKERFSAEFPKEGPSILRIQQVVRGDSAAYFCASSPLYPPTNEKLFFGSGTQLSVL.